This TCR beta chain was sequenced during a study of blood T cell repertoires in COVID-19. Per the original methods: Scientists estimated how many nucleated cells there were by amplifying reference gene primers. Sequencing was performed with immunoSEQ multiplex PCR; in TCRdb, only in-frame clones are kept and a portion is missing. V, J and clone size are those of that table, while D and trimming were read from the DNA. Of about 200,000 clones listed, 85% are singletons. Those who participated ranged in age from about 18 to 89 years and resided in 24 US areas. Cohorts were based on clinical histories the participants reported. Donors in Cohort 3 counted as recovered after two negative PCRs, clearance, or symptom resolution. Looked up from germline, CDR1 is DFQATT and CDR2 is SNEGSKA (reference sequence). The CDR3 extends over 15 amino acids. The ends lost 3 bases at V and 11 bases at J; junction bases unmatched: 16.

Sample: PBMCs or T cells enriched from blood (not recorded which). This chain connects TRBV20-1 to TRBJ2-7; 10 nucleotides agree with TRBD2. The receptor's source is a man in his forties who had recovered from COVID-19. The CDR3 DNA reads TGCAGTGCTAGTTTCGTTAGCGGGAGGCCCTACGTTGAGTACTTC. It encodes CSASFVSGRPYVEYF.